This entry lists 5 T cell receptor beta chains sequenced from one sample in a study of blood T cell repertoires in COVID-19. Measured with immunoSEQ multiplex PCR; TCRdb has only the in-frame clones, and not every one. This sample has 180,000 or so clones, with less than 90% found just once. Sequences were obtained from peripheral blood. The receptors come from an older woman with COVID-19, enrolled during active disease.

The rearrangement uses TRBV7-2 and TRBJ2-1; the match to TRBD2 covers 12 bases. The CDR3 contains 17 residues. Germline CDR1 SGHTA, CDR2 FQGNSA. The V segment lost 0 bases and the J segment 10 bases; nucleotides outside the gene matches: 10. The CDR3: CASSLATGLAGPREQFF. CDR3 in DNA: TGTGCCAGCAGCTTAGCGACGGGACTAGCGGGCCCTCGGGAGCAGTTCTTC.

The V gene is TRBV19, the J gene TRBJ2-5, with TRBD1 identical over 11 bases. Germline V gene data show CDR1 as LNHDA and CDR2 as SQIVND (reference sequence). V lost 5 bases, J lost 5 bases, and 10 bases stayed unmatched. There are 16 residues in the CDR3. DNA for the CDR3: TGTGCCAGTAGTTTCAAGCCAGGACAGGGGGCCGAGACCCAGTACTTC. Its protein is CASSFKPGQGAETQYF.

This chain uses TRBV7-8 with TRBJ2-7, with 8 positions matching TRBD2. CDR1 SGHVS and CDR2 FQNEAQ come from the germline V gene. This CDR3 contains 16 residues. J was trimmed by 1 base and V by 4 bases; bases with no gene match: 9. Here the CDR3 DNA reads TGTGCCAGCAGCTCCAATAGCGGGGCGAGTTCCTACGAGCAGTACTTC. This codes for CASSSNSGASSYEQYF.

The chain uses TRBV27 and TRBJ1-2, with D uncertain. Germline V gives CDR1 MNHEY, CDR2 SMNVEV (reference sequence). The V end was cut by 2 bases, the J end by 4 bases, with 14 bases between. The CDR3 is 15 residues long. This CDR3 reads CASSLGSGRTYGYTF. CDR3 in DNA: TGTGCCAGCAGTTTAGGTTCGGGGAGGACCTATGGCTACACCTTC.

This clone was recorded a few times. This chain uses TRBV7-6 with TRBJ1-6; 9 nucleotides line up with TRBD1. CDR3 size: 15 residues. Germline CDR1 is SGHVS and CDR2 is FNYEAQ. With 2 bases clipped from V and 5 bases from J, the junction kept 1 base outside the gene matches. CDR3 sequence: CASSLRTGDNSPLHF. In nucleotides, the CDR3 is TGTGCCAGCAGCTTAAGGACAGGGGATAATTCACCCCTCCACTTT.